These T cell receptor beta chains were read from a single sample in a study of T cell changes during pregnancy in multiple sclerosis. The method was immunoSEQ multiplex PCR; TCRdb's version includes in-frame clones alone and lacks a portion of them. The sample carries around 80,000 clones, 92% recorded once. Sequenced material: peripheral blood, taken before pregnancy. These TCRs come from a female donor with multiple sclerosis, enrolled in a pregnancy study. Each CDR3 is given without its conserved first and last residue. Clone size is stated in some rows and not others, as once, few, many or a class when expanded.

NA | TRBV11-2 | ASSLHGGRPEAF
NA | TRBV2 | ASRPGAAEQF
few | TRBV2 | ASKGLYEQY
NA | TRBV10-2 | ASSETRGGQPQH
NA | TRBV19 | ASARDLEETQY
NA | TRBV6-1 | ASRGQGIYNEQF
NA | TRBV2 | ASQDRVVYEQY
NA | TRBV6-1 | ASSTQGASTEAF
NA | TRBV5-4 | ASSSYSGGVETQY
NA | TRBV11-2 | ASSRTGAGNTIY